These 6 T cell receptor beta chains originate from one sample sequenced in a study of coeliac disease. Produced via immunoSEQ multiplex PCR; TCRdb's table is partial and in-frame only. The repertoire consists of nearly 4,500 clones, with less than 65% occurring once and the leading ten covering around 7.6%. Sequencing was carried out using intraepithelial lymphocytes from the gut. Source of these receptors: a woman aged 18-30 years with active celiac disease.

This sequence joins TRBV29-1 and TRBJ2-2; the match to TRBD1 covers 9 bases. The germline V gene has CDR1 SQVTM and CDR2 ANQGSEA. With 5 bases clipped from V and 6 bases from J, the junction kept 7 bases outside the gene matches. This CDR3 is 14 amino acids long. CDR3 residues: CSVWTGVWSGELFF. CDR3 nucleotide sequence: TGCAGCGTTTGGACAGGGGTGTGGTCCGGGGAGCTGTTTTTT.

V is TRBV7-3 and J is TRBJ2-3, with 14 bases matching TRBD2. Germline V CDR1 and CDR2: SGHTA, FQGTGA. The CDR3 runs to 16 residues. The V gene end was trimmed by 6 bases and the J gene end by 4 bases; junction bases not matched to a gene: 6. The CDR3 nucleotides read TGTGCCAGCAGTCCCGGGACTAGCGGGAGACCAGATACGCAGTATTTT. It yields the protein CASSPGTSGRPDTQYF.

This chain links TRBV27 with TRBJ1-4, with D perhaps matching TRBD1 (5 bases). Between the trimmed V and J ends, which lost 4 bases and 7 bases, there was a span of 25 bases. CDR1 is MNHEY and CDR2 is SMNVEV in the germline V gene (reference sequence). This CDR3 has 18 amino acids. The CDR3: CASSSLMATGGFTEKLFF. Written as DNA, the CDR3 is TGTGCCAGCAGTTCCCTAATGGCGACGGGGGGGTTTACTGAAAAACTGTTTTTT.

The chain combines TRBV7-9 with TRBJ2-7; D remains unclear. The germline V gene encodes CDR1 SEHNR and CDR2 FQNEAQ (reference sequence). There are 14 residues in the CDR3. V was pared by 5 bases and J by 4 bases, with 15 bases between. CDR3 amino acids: CASSHRTDHYEQYF. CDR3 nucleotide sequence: TGTGCCAGCAGCCATCGTACAGATCATTACGAGCAGTACTTC.

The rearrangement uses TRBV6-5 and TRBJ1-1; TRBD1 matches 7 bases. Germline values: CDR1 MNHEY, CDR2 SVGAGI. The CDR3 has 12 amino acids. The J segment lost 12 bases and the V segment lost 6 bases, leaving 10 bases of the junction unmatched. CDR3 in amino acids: CASSPTGALTFF. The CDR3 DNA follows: TGTGCCAGCAGCCCTACAGGGGCGCTAACTTTCTTT.

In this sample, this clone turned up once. The CDR3 reads CASSLSGTYEQYF. The CDR3 coding sequence is TGCGCCAGCAGCTTGAGCGGGACTTACGAGCAGTACTTC. The rearrangement joins TRBV5-1 to TRBJ2-7; TRBD2 matches 7 bases. Germline-derived CDR1 and CDR2 are SGHRS and YFSETQ. The CDR3 runs 13 residues. With V trimmed by 1 base and J by 4 bases, 2 bases remained unmatched.